This TCR beta chain was recorded in a study of neoadjuvant anti-PD-1 for oral cavity cancer. Turning to the study itself: Patients without progression got a fourth dose around day 43. General study results and limits: PBMC Gini-index clonality exceeded responders' in non-responders post-nivolumab.

Of note for this clone: Its antigen is unknown.

Six replicates per PBMC sample, mostly from roughly 490 ng of genomic DNA. The assay was immunoSEQ multiplex PCR, and TCRdb's table has in-frame clones only and misses some. This table has around 15,000 clones, roughly 62% appearing once. Cohort: HPV-negative, locally advanced oral cavity squamous cell carcinoma patients. The TCR was taken from a person between 35 and 79 years old with oral cavity squamous cell carcinoma. Sequenced material: PBMCs, taken before nivolumab (anti-PD-1) treatment.

The CDR3 protein is CASSMDSGDPQYF. The CDR3 DNA reads as TGCGCCAGCAGTATGGACTCGGGGGACCCCCAGTACTTC. The chain carries TRBV10-1 and TRBJ2-5; possibly TRBD2 for D (6 bases). Looked up from germline, CDR1 is WNHNN and CDR2 is SYGVQD (reference sequence). The CDR3 length is 13 residues. With 5 bases removed from V and 9 bases from J, the gap between germline ends came to 16 bases.